A single sample gave rise to the 27 T cell receptor beta chains below, sequenced in a study of shared clonotypes between healthy human individuals. TCRdb keeps only in-frame clones here, not all; method: immunoSEQ multiplex PCR. The sample includes around 1.6 million clones, 95% to 99% seen only once; the top ten take around 0.45%. The sample taken for sequencing was naive CD4+ T cells sorted from blood. Regarding subset: CD45RA+ positively selected. The source of these receptors is a man aged 25-45 years in good health.

The CDR3 DNA is TGTGCCAGCAGCTTAGGTTCGGGACCCTACGAGCAGTACTTC. This gives the protein CASSLGSGPYEQYF. The chain combines TRBV7-6 with TRBJ2-7; D possibly uses TRBD1 or TRBD2 (5 bases each). The germline V gene has CDR1 SGHVS and CDR2 FNYEAQ. This CDR3 has 14 residues. V gave up 1 base and J gave up 2 bases, with 9 bases separating them.

V usage is TRBV7-2 and J usage is TRBJ2-1; 7 positions match TRBD1. This CDR3 is 14 amino acids long. V trimming: 8 bases; J trimming: 1 base; junction bases outside the gene matches: 5. The germline V gene has CDR1 SGHTA and CDR2 FQGNSA. CDR3 in DNA: TGTGCCAGCGTCACAGGGGCATCCTACAATGAGCAGTTCTTC. It is translated as CASVTGASYNEQFF.

The chain combines TRBV28 with TRBJ2-5; D is perhaps TRBD1 or TRBD2 (5 bases each). V dropped 5 bases and J dropped 7 bases, with 23 bases sitting between them. CDR1 is MDHEN, CDR2 SYDVKM, per germline. The CDR3 sequence is 16 residues long. The CDR3 coding sequence is TGTGCCAGCAGTCTCTCTGGGGGACCCCAAGTCCGGACCCAGTACTTC. Translated, it gives CASSLSGGPQVRTQYF.

This chain links TRBV7-3 with TRBJ2-6; D is undetermined. The CDR3 is 18 residues long. The ends were cut back, 5 bases at V and 1 base at J, with 18 bases in the middle. Germline V gives CDR1 SGHTA, CDR2 FQGTGA. The CDR3: CASSPWGSLGSGANVLTF. The CDR3 nucleotides are TGTGCCAGCAGCCCCTGGGGTAGTCTTGGGTCTGGGGCCAACGTCCTGACTTTC.

The sample holds one count of this clone. The rearrangement joins TRBV5-1 to TRBJ1-3; D perhaps matches TRBD1 (5 bases). V was shortened by 1 base and J by 0 bases, with 11 bases between the two germline ends. In germline, CDR1 is SGHRS, CDR2 YFSETQ. CDR3 size: 16 residues. The CDR3 region has the DNA TGCGCCAGCAGCTTGACGGGACCCGACTCTGGAAACACCATATATTTT. It encodes CASSLTGPDSGNTIYF.

V is TRBV28 and J is TRBJ2-7; the match to TRBD1 covers 9 bases. With V trimmed by 5 bases and J by 4 bases, 3 bases remained unmatched. Germline lookup yields CDR1 MDHEN and CDR2 SYDVKM. The CDR3 extends over 13 amino acids. Here the CDR3 DNA reads TGTGCCAGCAGTCTCGACAGGGGGTACGAGCAGTACTTC. Translation gives CASSLDRGYEQYF.

Regarding this clone: Within the sample, other DNA sequences also encode this same CDR3. This chain links TRBV5-1 with TRBJ2-7; possibly TRBD1 or TRBD2 for D (6 bases each). V was shortened by 4 bases and J by 0 bases, with 14 bases between the two germline ends. This CDR3 is built from 15 residues. Germline lookup yields CDR1 SGHRS and CDR2 YFSETQ. The CDR3 nucleotides read TGCGCCAGCAGCCCAGGACGGGGGCTCTCCTACGAGCAGTACTTC. It codes for CASSPGRGLSYEQYF. The complete variable domain, with remaining parts taken from reference TRBV5-1 and TRBJ2-7, reads KAGVTQTPRYLIKTRGQQVTLSCSPISGHRSVSWYQQTPGQGLQFLFEYFSETQRNKGNFPGRFSGRQFSNSRSEMNVSTLELGDSALYLCASSPGRGLSYEQYFGPGTRLTVT.

The chain is built from TRBV7-8 and TRBJ2-7; TRBD1 might be the D (6 bases). The CDR3 covers 17 residues. Looked up from germline, CDR1 is SGHVS and CDR2 is FQNEAQ. Trimming took off 3 bases at V and 5 bases at J, with 23 bases between the two ends. The CDR3 bases are TGTGCCAGCAGCTTTAGTCTAAGCGGACAGTCTATCCACGAGCAGTACTTC. Protein: CASSFSLSGQSIHEQYF.

The chain couples TRBV7-2 to TRBJ2-7; a weak D match, TRBD2 (6 bases). Trimming left V 1 base short and J 5 bases short, with 15 bases between. Germline V gives CDR1 SGHTA, CDR2 FQGNSA. This CDR3 contains 15 residues. DNA of the CDR3: TGTGCCAGCAGCTTAGTTCGGGGGAGCAGCAACGAGCAGTACTTC. This gives the protein CASSLVRGSSNEQYF.

The chain is built from TRBV5-1 and TRBJ1-1; TRBD1 aligns across 8 bases. In germline, CDR1 is SGHRS, CDR2 YFSETQ. This CDR3 comprises 13 residues. V lost 3 bases, J lost 5 bases, and 3 bases stayed unmatched. The CDR3 DNA sequence: TGCGCCAGCAGCTATCGACAGGGGACTGAAGCTTTCTTT. Residues: CASSYRQGTEAFF.

The rearrangement links TRBV5-1 to TRBJ2-7, with TRBD1 identical over 7 bases. The CDR3 has 15 residues. The V segment lost 3 bases and the J segment 0 bases; nucleotides outside the gene matches: 6. The germline V gene encodes CDR1 SGHRS and CDR2 YFSETQ. The CDR3 here is CASSSTTGSSYEQYF. The CDR3 coding sequence is TGCGCCAGCAGCTCCACGACAGGGAGCTCCTACGAGCAGTACTTC.

This CDR3 reads CASRDPGTSGNTQYF. The CDR3 DNA reads as TGTGCCAGCAGAGACCCTGGGACTAGCGGTAATACGCAGTATTTT. The chain joins TRBV6-5 to TRBJ2-3; the match to TRBD2 covers 11 bases. The V gene end was trimmed by 6 bases and the J gene end by 7 bases; junction bases not matched to a gene: 9. The CDR3 covers 15 residues. Germline-derived CDR1 and CDR2 are MNHEY and SVGAGI.

This chain joins TRBV5-4 and TRBJ2-3; D may be TRBD2 (5 bases). This CDR3 spans 15 amino acids. CDR1 and CDR2 (germline): SGHNT, YYREEE (reference sequence). V shed 3 bases and J shed 2 bases, with 13 bases lying between them. CDR3 in amino acids: CASSSGISNTDTQYF. The CDR3 bases are TGTGCCAGCAGCTCCGGGATTAGCAACACAGATACGCAGTATTTT.

The chain carries TRBV4-2 and TRBJ2-7, with 11 bases aligning to TRBD1. V lost 5 bases, J lost 2 bases, and 5 bases stayed unmatched. In germline, CDR1 is LGHNA, CDR2 YNFKEQ. The length of the CDR3 is 15 residues. Here the CDR3 DNA reads TGTGCCAGCAGCGCCGGGACAGGGGGACCCTACGAGCAGTACTTC. Translated: CASSAGTGGPYEQYF.

V is TRBV5-1 and J is TRBJ1-3, with 9 bases that match TRBD1. V lost 4 bases, J lost 8 bases, and 4 bases stayed unmatched. CDR1 is SGHRS, CDR2 YFSETQ, per germline. CDR3 length: 13 residues. DNA of the CDR3: TGCGCCAGCAGCCTAGGACAGGGGCACACCATATATTTT. Encoded protein: CASSLGQGHTIYF.

This rearrangement joins TRBV7-9 to TRBJ1-3, with 7 bases that match TRBD1. V lost 5 bases to trimming and J lost 3 bases; unmatched junction nucleotides: 7. Germline V lookup: CDR1 SEHNR, CDR2 FQNEAQ (reference sequence). The CDR3 has 15 residues. CDR3 sequence (DNA): TGTGCCAGCAGCATACCGACAGGGAATGGAAACACCATATATTTT. Its translation is CASSIPTGNGNTIYF. Combining the CDR3 with reference TRBV7-9 and TRBJ1-3 gives the whole variable domain DTGVSQNPRHKITKRGQNVTFRCDPISEHNRLYWYRQTLGQGPEFLTYFQNEAQLEKSRLLSDRFSAERPKGSFSTLEIQRTEQGDSAMYLCASSIPTGNGNTIYFGEGSWLTVV.

The chain has TRBV10-3 and TRBJ1-1; 7 bases agree with TRBD1. J gave up 3 bases and V 7 bases, and 8 bases lay outside the gene matches. CDR3 size: 14 residues. Looked up from germline, CDR1 is ENHRY and CDR2 is SYGVKD. CDR3 amino acids: CAITDRVLDTEAFF. CDR3 nucleotide sequence: TGTGCCATCACCGACAGGGTATTGGACACTGAAGCTTTCTTT.

The chain joins TRBV28 to TRBJ2-1; 14 bases match TRBD2. Germline assignment: CDR1 MDHEN and CDR2 SYDVKM. The CDR3 sequence is 18 residues long. After removal of 4 bases from V and 0 bases from J, the junction contained 5 bases not matched to a gene. The CDR3 spells CASSSGTSGGSSYNEQFF. In DNA form, the CDR3 reads TGTGCCAGCAGTTCCGGGACTAGCGGGGGAAGCTCCTACAATGAGCAGTTCTTC.

The CDR3 DNA follows: TGCGCCAGCAGCTTGGCCATATCTAGCGGGAATTTTCTCTACGAGCAGTACTTC. It is translated as CASSLAISSGNFLYEQYF. The chain recombines TRBV5-1 with TRBJ2-7, with 9 bases aligning to TRBD2. The CDR3 runs 18 residues. V lost 0 bases and J lost 3; bases outside the gene matches: 13. Germline lookup yields CDR1 SGHRS and CDR2 YFSETQ.

V and J are TRBV20-1 and TRBJ1-2; maybe TRBD1 (6 bases). Germline lookup yields CDR1 DFQATT and CDR2 SNEGSKA (reference sequence). The CDR3 runs to 11 residues. V lost 6 bases and J 4 bases, leaving 9 bases between the germline ends. The CDR3 DNA reads TGCAGTGCAGGACAGAGCTATGGCTACACCTTC. It translates to CSAGQSYGYTF.

The chain has TRBV10-3 and TRBJ2-7, with D uncertain. Germline CDR1 ENHRY, CDR2 SYGVKD. V lost 6 bases to trimming and J lost 4 bases, with 13 bases between them. CDR3 length: 13 residues. For the CDR3, the DNA is TGTGCCATCAGCCCCCCCGCGTTATACGAGCAGTACTTC. It codes for CAISPPALYEQYF.

The chain joins TRBV29-1 to TRBJ2-1; D not certain. Germline lookup yields CDR1 SQVTM and CDR2 ANQGSEA. Trimming removed 4 bases at V and 3 bases at J, with 7 bases between. The CDR3 runs 12 residues. CDR3 sequence (DNA): TGCAGCGTTGGCATAGGCTACAATGAGCAGTTCTTC. It encodes CSVGIGYNEQFF.

The chain joins TRBV7-9 to TRBJ2-1; weak D call: TRBD1 (6 bases). This CDR3 has 17 amino acids. CDR1 SEHNR and CDR2 FQNEAQ come from the germline V gene (reference sequence). Deletions cut 5 bases from V and 2 bases from J, with 19 bases between. CDR3 in DNA: TGTGCCAGCAGCCCCAGGGGTTTTAAAGGGGCCTACAATGAGCAGTTCTTC. This codes for CASSPRGFKGAYNEQFF.

The chain employs TRBV5-1 and TRBJ1-6; D is perhaps TRBD1 (5 bases). Deletions cut 4 bases from V and 10 bases from J, with 18 bases between. CDR3 size: 15 residues. Germline V lookup: CDR1 SGHRS, CDR2 YFSETQ. For the CDR3, the DNA is TGCGCCAGCAGCACCGCAGGGTTGGTCGAGTCACCCCTCCACTTT. The encoded protein is CASSTAGLVESPLHF.

This chain uses TRBV14 with TRBJ2-2; 8 bases fit TRBD2. The CDR3 runs 13 residues. V shed 9 bases and J 9 bases; nucleotides not matched to a gene: 9. The germline gives CDR1 SGHDN, CDR2 FVKESK. CDR3 in DNA: TGTGCCAGTCGAAAGCGGGAGACCCGGGAGCTGTTTTTT. Translated: CASRKRETRELFF.

The V and J genes are TRBV11-2 and TRBJ1-1; no firm D call. Deletions cut 1 base from V and 1 base from J, with 13 bases between. The CDR3 contains 16 residues. Germline CDR1 is SGHAT and CDR2 is FQNNGV. CDR3 nucleotides: TGTGCCAGCAGCTTAGCGCACAAACGGTCGAACACTGAAGCTTTCTTT. It codes for CASSLAHKRSNTEAFF.

The chain combines TRBV28 with TRBJ1-1; no definite D call. The CDR3 length is 12 residues. Trimming pared 6 bases from V and 11 bases from J, leaving 16 bases between. Germline CDR1 is MDHEN and CDR2 is SYDVKM. The CDR3 here is CASSPSPSGAFF. CDR3 coding DNA: TGTGCCAGCAGCCCCTCCCCCAGTGGGGCTTTCTTT.